One sample yielded the 13 T cell receptor beta chains listed below, sequenced in a study of blood T cell repertoires in COVID-19. Clones were read by immunoSEQ multiplex PCR, and TCRdb kept only the in-frame ones, dropping some. The sample lists a few hundred thousand clones; roughly 81% were seen once. Sequencing was carried out using PBMCs or T cells enriched from blood (not recorded which). These receptors all come from a woman aged 45-60 years who had been exposed to COVID-19.

This clone came up once. The chain uses TRBV5-5 and TRBJ2-1; 8 nucleotides agree with TRBD1. CDR1 and CDR2 from the germline V gene are SGHKS and YYEKEE (reference sequence). CDR3 size: 15 residues. Unmatched junction bases numbered 7, after V lost 3 bases and J lost 5 bases. The CDR3 coding sequence is TGTGCCAGCAGCTCCTGGACAGGGACTCACAATGAGCAGTTCTTC. Amino acid sequence: CASSSWTGTHNEQFF.

V and J are TRBV4-1 and TRBJ2-1; D possibly corresponds to TRBD2 (6 bases). Trimming shortened V by 3 bases and J by 0 bases, and 12 bases separated the two germline ends. CDR1 MGHRA and CDR2 YSYEKL come from the germline V gene. The CDR3 totals 16 residues. The CDR3 coding sequence is TGCGCCAGCAGCCACGCTAGCGTAAGCTCCTACAATGAGCAGTTCTTC. It codes for CASSHASVSSYNEQFF.

This chain joins TRBV5-6 and TRBJ2-1; tentative D call: TRBD1 (7 bases). From germline, CDR1 is SGHDT and CDR2 YYEEEE. CDR3 size: 15 residues. V was cut by 4 bases and J by 8 bases, with 19 bases left in between. The CDR3 nucleotides read TGTGCCAGCAGCCCTGGGGGGACAGCAAGGGATGAGCAGTTCTTC. The encoded protein is CASSPGGTARDEQFF.

The CDR3 nucleotides are TGTGCCAGCAGTGAAACTAAAGGCGGCTACACCTTC. This gives the protein CASSETKGGYTF. The chain uses TRBV25-1 and TRBJ1-2, with D uncertain. CDR3 length equals 12 residues. Germline V gene data show CDR1 as MGHDK and CDR2 as SYGVNS. V gave up 2 bases and J gave up 8 bases, with 9 bases separating them.

The chain combines TRBV7-2 with TRBJ2-1, with TRBD2 as a possible D gene (6 bases). Per germline, CDR1 SGHTA and CDR2 FQGNSA. The CDR3 contains 15 residues. V was trimmed by 1 base and J by 4 bases, leaving 11 bases between them. CDR3 in DNA: TGTGCCAGCAGCTTAGGACCGGCGGGATACAATGAGCAGTTCTTC. This encodes CASSLGPAGYNEQFF.

The chain uses TRBV12-5 and TRBJ1-6; 7 nucleotides align to TRBD1. Germline loops: CDR1 LGHNT, CDR2 FRNRAP. This CDR3 comprises 13 residues. V was clipped by 6 bases and J by 7 bases; unmatched bases: 3. CDR3 in DNA: TGTGCTAGTGGCGGGGACAGAAATTCACCCCTCCACTTT. Translated: CASGGDRNSPLHF. Supplemented by reference TRBV12-5 and TRBJ1-6, the full variable domain reads DARVTQTPRHKVTEMGQEVTMRCQPILGHNTVFWYRQTMMQGLELLAYFRNRAPLDDSGMPKDRFSAEMPDATLATLKIQPSEPRDSAVYFCASGGDRNSPLHFGNGTRLTVT.

The chain couples TRBV29-1 to TRBJ1-2; 10 positions agree with TRBD1. The germline V gene encodes CDR1 SQVTM and CDR2 ANQGSEA. The CDR3 runs 14 residues. Trimming removed 4 bases from V and 8 bases from J; junction bases left unmatched: 10. Here the CDR3 DNA reads TGCAGCGTTGGGCTGAGGACAGGGGGACAGGGCTACACCTTC. Its protein is CSVGLRTGGQGYTF.

A single count supports this clone. The rearrangement links TRBV3-1 (or the pseudogene TRBV3-2) to TRBJ2-1; D is perhaps TRBD2 (5 bases). The length of the CDR3 is 15 residues. Germline lookup yields CDR1 LGHDT and CDR2 YNNKEL (reference sequence). The V end lost 0 bases, the J end lost 5 bases, and 11 bases lay between the germline ends. CDR3 sequence: CASSQDGVPNNEQFF. In nucleotides, the CDR3 is TGTGCCAGCAGCCAAGACGGGGTTCCTAACAATGAGCAGTTCTTC.

The V gene is TRBV28, the J gene TRBJ1-1, with 7 bases aligning to TRBD1. In germline, CDR1 is MDHEN, CDR2 SYDVKM. CDR3 length: 11 amino acids. The ends lost 7 bases at V and 9 bases at J; junction bases unmatched: 5. The CDR3 loop reads CASKARGKAFF. As DNA, the CDR3 is TGTGCCAGCAAGGCCAGGGGGAAAGCTTTCTTT.

This clone was seen just once. The chain is built from TRBV27 and TRBJ2-4; D might be TRBD2 (6 bases). V lost 3 bases and J 5 bases, leaving 14 bases between the germline ends. The germline gives CDR1 MNHEY, CDR2 SMNVEV (reference sequence). The CDR3 is 15 residues long. For the CDR3, the DNA is TGTGCCAGCAGTTTCCTAGGAGGGGCCGAAAACATTCAGTACTTC. This gives the protein CASSFLGGAENIQYF.

V usage is TRBV4-3 and J usage is TRBJ1-1; D not certain. CDR3 length: 14 residues. With 1 base removed from V and 5 bases from J, the gap between germline ends came to 11 bases. Germline V gene lookup returns CDR1 LGHNA and CDR2 YSLEER. Here the CDR3 reads CASSQGIGRTEAFF. In nucleotides, the CDR3 is TGCGCCAGCAGCCAAGGGATCGGGAGGACTGAAGCTTTCTTT.

The chain joins TRBV21-1 to TRBJ2-7; TRBD2, the table's D call, lacks a check against the DNA. TRBV21-1 constitutes a pseudogene. This CDR3 spans 12 amino acids. CDR3 residues: CASSKEEGTGYF. CDR3 sequence (DNA): TGTGCCAGCAGCAAAGAGGAGGGTACAGGGTACTTC.

CDR3: CASSPREGRNEQFF. The CDR3, as DNA: TGTGCCAGTAGTCCTAGAGAGGGCCGTAATGAGCAGTTCTTC. This rearrangement joins TRBV19 to TRBJ2-1; tentative D call: TRBD2 (5 bases). The germline V gene has CDR1 LNHDA and CDR2 SQIVND (reference sequence). Trimming took off 5 bases at V and 7 bases at J, with 15 bases between the two ends. The CDR3 extends over 14 amino acids.